The 27 T cell receptor beta chains below were found in one sample sequenced in a study of cytomegalovirus exposure and HLA in healthy donors. Primers included in the PCR were 60 Vbeta and 13 Jbeta primers. Assay: immunoSEQ multiplex PCR; the TCRdb copy retains only in-frame clones and omits some. The sample has 130,000 or so clones, over 6.5% seen once; the top ten hold around 6%. The sequencing sample was made of PBMCs. The receptors here all came from a woman aged 40 to 49 in good health and CMV-seropositive.

This clone has just a few counts. The V gene is TRBV19, the J gene TRBJ1-4, with TRBD1 matching 8 bases. Germline V gene lookup returns CDR1 LNHDA and CDR2 SQIVND (reference sequence). Trimming removed 3 bases from V and 4 bases from J; junction bases left unmatched: 16. The length of the CDR3 is 19 residues. In nucleotides, the CDR3 is TGTGCCAGTAGTATTGCGTCCTATGCCGCGACAGGGGTTAATGAAAAACTGTTTTTT. Translation: CASSIASYAATGVNEKLFF. The whole variable domain, filled in from reference TRBV19 and TRBJ1-4, reads DGGITQSPKYLFRKEGQNVTLSCEQNLNHDAMYWYRQDPGQGLRLIYYSQIVNDFQKGDIAEGYSVSREKKESFPLTVTSAQKNPTAFYLCASSIASYAATGVNEKLFFGSGTQLSVL.

Only a few counts were recorded for this clone. This sequence joins TRBV27 and TRBJ1-4; D is possibly TRBD1 (5 bases). The CDR3 is made up of 18 amino acids. The V gene's germline CDR1 is MNHEY and CDR2 SMNVEV (reference sequence). The germline V and J ends were trimmed by 5 bases and 3 bases, with 22 bases remaining between them. The CDR3 region is CASSLVGAGPVANEKLFF. The DNA of the CDR3 is TGTGCCAGCAGTCTCGTCGGGGCGGGGCCGGTGGCTAATGAAAAACTGTTTTTT.

This CDR3 is CASSPGSLKAFF. DNA of the CDR3: TGTGCCAGCAGCCCGGGAAGCCTGAAAGCTTTCTTT. This chain connects TRBV11-2 to TRBJ1-1; D uncertain. Germline-derived CDR1 and CDR2 are SGHAT and FQNNGV. The CDR3 runs 12 residues. V was pared by 5 bases and J by 9 bases, with 13 bases between.

This clone turned up a few times. This rearrangement joins TRBV14 to TRBJ1-4, with D uncertain. This CDR3 has 13 amino acids. V gave up 7 bases and J gave up 5 bases, with 11 bases separating them. The germline gives CDR1 SGHDN, CDR2 FVKESK. This CDR3 is CASTGRLNEKLFF. The CDR3 bases are TGTGCCAGCACCGGGAGACTGAATGAAAAACTGTTTTTT.

The rearrangement links TRBV6-1 to TRBJ1-2; TRBD1 agrees at 8 bases. The germline gives CDR1 MNHNS, CDR2 SASEGT. The V segment lost 4 bases and the J segment 0 bases; nucleotides outside the gene matches: 7. CDR3 length: 16 residues. CDR3 residues: CASSASTGASNYGYTF. The CDR3 DNA reads as TGTGCCAGCAGTGCGTCGACAGGGGCATCTAACTATGGCTACACCTTC.

A few counts support this clone. This chain connects TRBV7-7 to TRBJ2-7; 7 positions match TRBD1. V was pared by 5 bases and J by 5 bases, with 9 bases of the junction left unmatched. The germline V gene has CDR1 SSHAT and CDR2 FNYEAQ (reference sequence). This CDR3 has 14 residues. CDR3 sequence (DNA): TGTGCCAGCAGCCGTCTGGGGCAGGGGGACGAGCAGTACTTC. It codes for CASSRLGQGDEQYF. The variable domain in full, with the rest retrieved from reference TRBV7-7 and TRBJ2-7, is GAGVSQSPRYKVTKRGQDVTLRCDPISSHATLYWYQQALGQGPEFLTYFNYEAQPDKSGLPSDRFSAERPEGSISTLTIQRTEQRDSAMYRCASSRLGQGDEQYFGPGTRLTVT.

The chain combines TRBV5-1 with TRBJ2-7; possible D gene TRBD2, 6 bases. The CDR3 consists of 17 residues. The germline CDR1 and CDR2 sequences are SGHRS and YFSETQ. The germline V and J ends were trimmed by 2 bases and 2 bases, with 20 bases remaining between them. CDR3 protein: CASSLYRGDSGAYEQYF. The DNA for the CDR3 is TGCGCCAGCAGCTTATATCGTGGAGACTCGGGAGCCTACGAGCAGTACTTC.

This chain uses TRBV2 with TRBJ1-5; possibly TRBD1 for D (5 bases). This CDR3 has 15 residues. CDR1 SNHLY and CDR2 FYNNEI come from the germline V gene. The germline V and J ends were trimmed by 6 bases and 1 base, with 13 bases remaining between them. The CDR3 spells CASRAMGGSNQPQHF. In DNA form, the CDR3 reads TGTGCCAGCAGGGCCATGGGGGGGAGCAATCAGCCCCAGCATTTT.

This clone was detected a few times. V usage is TRBV4-2 and J usage is TRBJ2-2, with TRBD2 matching 9 bases. V was clipped by 5 bases and J by 6 bases; unmatched bases: 7. In germline, CDR1 is LGHNA, CDR2 YNFKEQ. The CDR3 has 15 amino acids. For the CDR3, the DNA is TGTGCCAGCAGCGGGGGCGGGGGGGCGTCCGGGGAGCTGTTTTTT. Translated: CASSGGGGASGELFF.

V usage is TRBV5-1 and J usage is TRBJ1-1, with D unclear. The V gene's germline CDR1 is SGHRS and CDR2 YFSETQ. V lost 0 bases, J lost 7 bases, and 10 bases lay in between. This CDR3 has 13 amino acids. The CDR3 reads CASSLGSRGEAFF. DNA of the CDR3: TGCGCCAGCAGCTTGGGGAGTCGGGGTGAAGCTTTCTTT. The full variable domain, with the rest looked up from reference TRBV5-1 and TRBJ1-1, is KAGVTQTPRYLIKTRGQQVTLSCSPISGHRSVSWYQQTPGQGLQFLFEYFSETQRNKGNFPGRFSGRQFSNSRSEMNVSTLELGDSALYLCASSLGSRGEAFFGQGTRLTVV.

This clone has only a few counts. The chain carries TRBV5-4 and TRBJ2-7; tentatively, D is TRBD2 (5 bases). Per germline, CDR1 SGHNT and CDR2 YYREEE (reference sequence). Trimming shortened V by 1 base and J by 2 bases, and 10 bases separated the two germline ends. This CDR3 is built from 14 residues. The CDR3 is CASSLSGLTYEQYF. The CDR3 nucleotides read TGTGCCAGCAGCTTGAGCGGATTAACCTACGAGCAGTACTTC.

This clone was seen a handful of times. V usage is TRBV5-1 and J usage is TRBJ2-7; TRBD2 matches at 9 bases. J gave up 3 bases and V 3 bases, and 10 bases lay outside the gene matches. Germline loops: CDR1 SGHRS, CDR2 YFSETQ. This CDR3 is 16 amino acids long. This chain's CDR3 is CASSWDGVAGDYEQYF. The DNA of the CDR3 is TGCGCCAGCAGCTGGGATGGGGTAGCGGGGGACTACGAGCAGTACTTC. The entire variable domain, with the rest obtained from reference TRBV5-1 and TRBJ2-7, is as follows: KAGVTQTPRYLIKTRGQQVTLSCSPISGHRSVSWYQQTPGQGLQFLFEYFSETQRNKGNFPGRFSGRQFSNSRSEMNVSTLELGDSALYLCASSWDGVAGDYEQYFGPGTRLTVT.

This clone came up a few times. The V call is TRBV4-1, the J call TRBJ2-2; D might be TRBD2 (6 bases). Germline V gene lookup returns CDR1 MGHRA and CDR2 YSYEKL. Between the trimmed V and J ends, which lost 3 bases and 5 bases, there was a span of 16 bases. The CDR3 has 16 amino acids. For the CDR3, the DNA is TGCGCCAGCAGCCACCCCTCGGGACTTCGAACCGGGGAGCTGTTTTTT. Translating gives CASSHPSGLRTGELFF.

This clone has just a few counts. V usage is TRBV9 and J usage is TRBJ2-7; D is uncertain. V was shortened by 0 bases and J by 6 bases, with 10 bases between the two germline ends. This CDR3 is built from 13 residues. The germline CDR1 and CDR2 sequences are SGDLS and YYNGEE. The CDR3 loop is CASSVVPESEQYF. DNA of the CDR3: TGTGCCAGCAGCGTAGTTCCGGAGAGCGAGCAGTACTTC.

The J gene is TRBJ2-7, the V gene TRBV15; possible D gene TRBD2, 5 bases. Germline CDR1 LNHNV, CDR2 YYDKDF (reference sequence). Trimming took off 5 bases at V and 2 bases at J, with 16 bases between the two ends. The CDR3 spans 15 residues. CDR3: CATSGDRGPPYEQYF. CDR3 DNA sequence: TGTGCCACCAGCGGCGACCGCGGGCCACCCTACGAGCAGTACTTC. Supplemented by reference TRBV15 and TRBJ2-7, the full variable domain reads DAMVIQNPRYQVTQFGKPVTLSCSQTLNHNVMYWYQQKSSQAPKLLFHYYDKDFNNEADTPDNFQSRRPNTSFCFLDIRSPGLGDTAMYLCATSGDRGPPYEQYFGPGTRLTVT.

This clone was detected only a few times. V and J are TRBV5-1 and TRBJ2-5, with 7 bases identical to TRBD2. The V segment lost 5 bases and the J segment 1 base; nucleotides outside the gene matches: 5. The CDR3 covers 14 residues. Germline V lookup: CDR1 SGHRS, CDR2 YFSETQ. This chain's CDR3 is CASSREGIQETQYF. The CDR3 coding sequence is TGCGCCAGCAGTAGGGAGGGGATCCAAGAGACCCAGTACTTC.

This clone was observed a few times. The chain uses TRBV28 and TRBJ1-2, with D uncertain. Germline V gives CDR1 MDHEN, CDR2 SYDVKM. V was clipped by 3 bases and J by 7 bases, with 9 bases between them. The CDR3 has 12 amino acids. CDR3 sequence reads: CASSLVAGGYTF. CDR3 coding DNA: TGTGCCAGCAGTTTGGTCGCAGGTGGCTACACCTTC.

The rearrangement joins TRBV7-2 to TRBJ1-6, with unresolved D. Trimming left V 2 bases short and J 0 bases short, with 14 bases between. This CDR3 is 18 amino acids long. Germline V gene lookup returns CDR1 SGHTA and CDR2 FQGNSA. CDR3 sequence: CASSLWAQTSSYNSPLHF. In DNA form, the CDR3 reads TGTGCCAGCAGCTTATGGGCACAGACCAGCTCCTATAATTCACCCCTCCACTTT.

This chain links TRBV5-4 with TRBJ2-7; weak D call: TRBD1 (6 bases). This CDR3 has 13 amino acids. Germline CDR1 and CDR2: SGHNT and YYREEE (reference sequence). With 3 bases removed from V and 3 bases from J, the gap between germline ends came to 10 bases. The CDR3 is CASSSAGVYEQYF. CDR3 coding DNA: TGTGCCAGCAGCTCAGCAGGGGTCTACGAGCAGTACTTC.

The sample holds a few counts of this clone. This chain uses TRBV28 with TRBJ1-2; D gene ambiguous. The CDR3 spans 11 residues. Trimming cost V 8 bases and J 6 bases, with 10 bases left between them. Germline V CDR1 and CDR2: MDHEN, SYDVKM. The CDR3 sequence: CASWREDGYTF. CDR3 in DNA: TGTGCCAGCTGGAGGGAGGATGGCTACACCTTC.

The CDR3 region is CSVESRGGYTF. CDR3 DNA: TGCAGCGTTGAATCCAGGGGAGGCTACACCTTC. The chain has TRBV29-1 and TRBJ1-2, with a weak D call TRBD1 (6 bases). The CDR3 has 11 amino acids. Trimming removed 2 bases from V and 8 bases from J, with 9 bases in between. Germline values: CDR1 SQVTM, CDR2 ANQGSEA.

This clone has just a few counts. V usage is TRBV9 and J usage is TRBJ1-1, with TRBD1 identical over 12 bases. The CDR3 runs 16 residues. Trimming at V came to 1 base and at J to 4 bases, leaving 5 bases not matched to a gene. Per germline, CDR1 SGDLS and CDR2 YYNGEE. The CDR3, as DNA: TGTGCCAGCAGCGTATTTGGGACAGGGGGCATCACTGAAGCTTTCTTT. This sequence encodes CASSVFGTGGITEAFF.

A remark on this clone: This CDR3 is also generated by other DNA sequences in the sample. This chain joins TRBV7-9 and TRBJ1-6, with 7 bases lining up with TRBD1. The CDR3 runs to 14 residues. Germline assignment: CDR1 SEHNR and CDR2 FQNEAQ (reference sequence). The V gene end was trimmed by 5 bases and the J gene end by 8 bases; junction bases not matched to a gene: 6. The CDR3 region is CASSLGQDHSPLHF. The CDR3, as DNA: TGTGCCAGCAGCCTCGGACAGGACCATTCACCCCTCCACTTT.

The chain couples TRBV6-4 to TRBJ1-1, with 8 bases that match TRBD1. Germline loops: CDR1 MRHNA, CDR2 SNTAGT. The CDR3 extends over 13 amino acids. V lost 6 bases, J lost 4 bases, and 4 bases stayed unmatched. The CDR3 loop is CASRRTGSTEAFF. The CDR3 DNA reads as TGTGCCAGCAGGAGGACAGGGAGCACTGAAGCTTTCTTT.

This clone turned up a few times. The rearrangement uses TRBV2 and TRBJ1-1; 7 bases agree with TRBD1. Germline-derived CDR1 and CDR2 are SNHLY and FYNNEI. Germline trimming cut 3 bases from V and 4 bases from J; bases unmatched to any gene: 2. The CDR3 is 13 residues long. CDR3 residues: CASSERGPTEAFF. The CDR3 DNA sequence: TGTGCCAGCAGTGAGAGGGGGCCCACTGAAGCTTTCTTT.

The sample holds a few counts of this clone. The chain uses TRBV11-1 and TRBJ2-3; tentatively, D is TRBD1 (5 bases). This CDR3 contains 16 residues. The V gene lost 2 bases and the J gene lost 7 bases, with 19 bases spanning the gap. Germline loops: CDR1 SGHAT, CDR2 FQDESV (reference sequence). DNA of the CDR3: TGTGCCAGCAGCTTAACAGGCGGAAGCCGGCCTAATACGCAGTATTTT. This gives the protein CASSLTGGSRPNTQYF.

This clone occurred a few times. The chain is built from TRBV5-1 and TRBJ1-1; D unresolved. Looked up from germline, CDR1 is SGHRS and CDR2 is YFSETQ. The CDR3 extends over 13 amino acids. V was pared by 7 bases and J by 0 bases, with 10 bases between. This CDR3 is CASQQNMNTEAFF. DNA for the CDR3: TGCGCCAGCCAACAGAACATGAACACTGAAGCTTTCTTT.